Following are 5 T cell receptor beta chains from one sample sequenced in a study of cytomegalovirus exposure and HLA in healthy donors. The PCR contained 60 Vbeta and 13 Jbeta primers. Using immunoSEQ multiplex PCR, the repertoire was profiled, and TCRdb retains in-frame clones only, with some absent. Here the sample spans some 120,000 clones, 74% being singletons. The sequenced sample consisted of PBMCs. The receptors derive from a woman aged 45-60 years in good health and CMV-seropositive.

CDR3 amino acids: CASSHRGHAYGYTF. For the CDR3, the DNA is TGTGCCAGCAGCCACAGGGGGCATGCCTATGGCTACACCTTC. The V gene is TRBV27, the J gene TRBJ1-2, with 9 bases that match TRBD1. The V gene end was trimmed by 6 bases and the J gene end by 4 bases; junction bases not matched to a gene: 6. CDR3 size: 14 residues. Germline-derived CDR1 and CDR2 are MNHEY and SMNVEV (reference sequence).

The rearrangement joins TRBV4-2 to TRBJ2-1, with 9 bases identical to TRBD2. J lost 4 bases, V lost 10 bases, and 8 bases had no gene match. From germline, CDR1 is LGHNA and CDR2 YNFKEQ. CDR3 length: 14 residues. CDR3 sequence: CAIGGGGLYNEQFF. CDR3 sequence (DNA): TGTGCCATCGGCGGGGGGGGATTATACAATGAGCAGTTCTTC.

This clone showed up just a few times. This sequence joins TRBV7-9 and TRBJ2-3; 10 nucleotides match TRBD2. Trimming cost V 6 bases and J 2 bases; bases outside gene matches: 8. CDR1 is SEHNR and CDR2 is FQNEAQ in the germline V gene (reference sequence). The CDR3 length is 16 residues. This CDR3 reads CASRRGLADITDTQYF. In DNA form, the CDR3 reads TGTGCCAGCAGGCGCGGACTAGCGGATATCACAGATACGCAGTATTTT.

DNA for the CDR3: TGCGCCAGCAGCCCCTCCGACTCGACTAGCGGGGCTGGAGAGACCCAGTACTTC. It codes for CASSPSDSTSGAGETQYF. The chain is built from TRBV4-1 and TRBJ2-5; the match to TRBD2 covers 11 bases. The CDR3 spans 18 residues. After removal of 4 bases from V and 4 bases from J, the junction contained 14 bases not matched to a gene. Germline V lookup: CDR1 MGHRA, CDR2 YSYEKL.

The chain uses TRBV5-6 and TRBJ1-2; unclear D gene. Trimming stripped 5 bases from V and 8 bases from J, with 10 bases between. The CDR3 contains 11 residues. The germline gives CDR1 SGHDT, CDR2 YYEEEE. This CDR3 is CASSGGWGYTF. The CDR3 DNA reads as TGTGCCAGCAGTGGCGGGTGGGGCTACACCTTC.